This T cell receptor (beta chain) originates from a study of blood T cell repertoires in COVID-19. Study-wide background: Sites in the United States, Italy and Spain provided acute and convalescent COVID-19 samples.

As handled by the study authors: Counts of nucleated cells, estimated from reference gene primer amplification, were obtained. The assay was immunoSEQ multiplex PCR, and TCRdb's table has in-frame clones only and misses some. V, J and clone size are those of that table, while D and trimming were read from the DNA. The table has about 150,000 clones, around four fifths seen once. The V end lost 3 bases, the J end lost 4 bases, and 10 bases lay between the germline ends. The CDR3 covers 14 residues. Germline V gene data show CDR1 as KGHSH and CDR2 as LQKENI. The rearrangement links TRBV18 to TRBJ1-5; D unclear. This clonotype originated in a woman aged 40 to 50 who had recovered from COVID-19. The sequencing sample was made of PBMCs or T cells enriched from blood (not recorded which). CDR3 loop: CASSPEAGNQPQHF. Here the CDR3 DNA reads TGTGCCAGCTCACCCGAGGCCGGGAATCAGCCCCAGCATTTT.